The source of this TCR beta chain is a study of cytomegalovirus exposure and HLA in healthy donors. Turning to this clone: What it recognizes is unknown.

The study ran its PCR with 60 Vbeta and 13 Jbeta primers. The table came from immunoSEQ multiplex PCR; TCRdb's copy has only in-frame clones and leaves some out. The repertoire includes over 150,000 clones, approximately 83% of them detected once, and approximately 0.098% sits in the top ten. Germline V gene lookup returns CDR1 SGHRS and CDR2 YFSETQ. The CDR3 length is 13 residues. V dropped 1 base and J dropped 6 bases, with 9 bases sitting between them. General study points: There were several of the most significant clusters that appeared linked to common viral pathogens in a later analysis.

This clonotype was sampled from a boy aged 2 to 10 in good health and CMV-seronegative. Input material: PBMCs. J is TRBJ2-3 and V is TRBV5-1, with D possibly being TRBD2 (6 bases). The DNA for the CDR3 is TGCGCCAGCAGCTTGCAGACTAGGGATACGCAGTATTTT. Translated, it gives CASSLQTRDTQYF.